This is a list of T cell receptor beta chains from one sample in a study of early stage breast cancer tumors. Generated by immunoSEQ multiplex PCR, the TCRdb table keeps only in-frame clones and is missing some. The sample records tens of thousands of clones, around four fifths being singletons. Input material: blood. The receptors stem from a person aged 55 to 75 with breast cancer. CDR3s include the opening cysteine and the closing phenylalanine or tryptophan. Each record gives: D gene, J gene, V gene, CDR3 length, clone size, CDR3 DNA, CDR3 protein. A D gene is named only where the DNA matches it firmly. Only some rows state a clone size, as once, few, many or a class for expanded clones.

>.|TRBJ2-2|TRBV5-1|15|.
TGCGCCAGCAGCGCGGGACGGTTGAACACCGGGGAGCTGTTTTTT
CASSAGRLNTGELFF
>.|TRBJ2-3|TRBV2|12|.
TGTGCCAGCAGTGACCCGACAGATACGCAGTATTTT
CASSDPTDTQYF
>.|TRBJ2-5|TRBV27|15|.
TGTGCCAGCAGTTTATTGGGTGAACGCCAAGAGACCCAGTACTTC
CASSLLGERQETQYF
>TRBD1|TRBJ1-2|TRBV27|16|.
TGTGCCAGCAGAGATACCGCCGGGACAGTTAACTATGGCTACACCTTC
CASRDTAGTVNYGYTF
>TRBD1|TRBJ1-1|TRBV19|15|.
TGTGCCAGTAGTAGAAGACAGGGGGCCAGCACTGAAGCTTTCTTT
CASSRRQGASTEAFF
>.|TRBJ1-3|TRBV2|16|.
TGTGCCAGCAGTGTCGGCGGCTCTTACTCTGGAAACACCATATATTTT
CASSVGGSYSGNTIYF
>.|TRBJ1-6|TRBV10-3|19|.
TGTGCCATCAGTGATTCCGCGGGGTTAGGGGCCCCTGATAATTCACCCCTCCACTTT
CAISDSAGLGAPDNSPLHF
>.|TRBJ1-2|TRBV11-2|14|.
TGTGCCAACAGCTTAGAGCGGCAGTCGGGGGGCTACACCTTC
CANSLERQSGGYTF
>.|TRBJ1-4|TRBV18|15|.
TGTGCCAGCTCAACAAGGGTCAACATTAATGAAAAACTGTTTTTT
CASSTRVNINEKLFF
>.|TRBJ2-7|TRBV28|14|.
TGTGCCAGCAGCGAAGCGGATGCCCTTTTCGAGCAGTACTTC
CASSEADALFEQYF
>TRBD2|TRBJ2-7|TRBV10-1|19|.
TGCGCCAGCAGTGGGTTCATCAACGGAGCGGGGTTTCACCAGTGCGAGCAGTACTTC
CASSGFINGAGFHQCEQYF
>.|TRBJ2-5|TRBV9|15|.
TGTGCCAGCAGCCCCCTGGGAGCGATGATGGAGACCCAGTACTTC
CASSPLGAMMETQYF
>.|TRBJ2-7|TRBV30|16|.
TGTGCCTGGAATCCTTATCGGGAGACAGACCCCTACGAGCAGTACTTC
CAWNPYRETDPYEQYF
>TRBD1|TRBJ2-1|TRBV5-1|15|.
TGCGCCAGCAGCGGGGGACAGGGCTTGAGCAATGAGCAGTTCTTC
CASSGGQGLSNEQFF
>.|TRBJ1-4|TRBV10-3|14|.
TGTGCCATCAGTGAGTCGATGAGCAGAGAAAAACTGTTTTTT
CAISESMSREKLFF
>.|TRBJ1-1|TRBV27|11|.
TGTGCCACCTCGTGGGGCACTGAAGCTTTCTTT
CATSWGTEAFF
>TRBD1|TRBJ1-1|TRBV5-5|13|.
TGTGCCAGCAGCCGGGACAGGGTCACTGAAGCTTTCTTT
CASSRDRVTEAFF
>TRBD1|TRBJ1-2|TRBV7-2|13|.
TGTGCCAGCAGCGTAAACAGGGGGCTTGGCTACACCTTC
CASSVNRGLGYTF
>TRBD2|TRBJ2-5|TRBV19|18|.
TGTGCCAGTAGTGAATACGGGCGGCTAGCGGAGTGGGAGGAGACCCAGTACTTC
CASSEYGRLAEWEETQYF
>TRBD2|TRBJ2-7|TRBV15|15|.
TGTGCCACCAGCAGAGGGATAGCGGGAGTCTTCGAGCAGTACTTC
CATSRGIAGVFEQYF
>TRBD1|TRBJ2-7|TRBV5-4|15|.
TGTGCCAGCAGCAAGTGGGACAGGACCCTTCATGGGCAGTACTTC
CASSKWDRTLHGQYF
>TRBD2|TRBJ2-2|TRBV6-1|15|.
TGTGCCAGCAGTATTCGCGGGGGGGCGGCCGGGGAGCTGTTTTTT
CASSIRGGAAGELFF
>.|TRBJ2-5|TRBV5-1|15|.
TGCGCCAGCAGCTTGTTTGGCCTAGTCGCCGAGACCCAGTACTTC
CASSLFGLVAETQYF
>TRBD1|TRBJ1-6|TRBV2|13|.
TGTGCCAGCGGACAGGGGGATAATTCACCCCTCCACTTT
CASGQGDNSPLHF
>.|TRBJ2-2|TRBV11-3|12|few
TGTGCCAGCAGCTTCATTCCCGGGGAGCTGTTTTTT
CASSFIPGELFF
>.|TRBJ2-7|TRBV25-1|15|.
TGTGCCAGCAGTGAAGCAACAGGCCTCTCCTACGAGCAGTACTTC
CASSEATGLSYEQYF
>.|TRBJ2-1|TRBV28|16|.
TGTGCCAGCAGCCAACCGGGACCTACGAACTACAATGAGCAGTTCTTC
CASSQPGPTNYNEQFF
>TRBD1|TRBJ2-5|TRBV11-1|18|.
TGTGCCAGCAGCGCCTACGGGACAGGGTTCCGGACTAAAGAGACCCAGTACTTC
CASSAYGTGFRTKETQYF
>.|TRBJ1-4|TRBV7-9|15|.
TGTGCCAGCAGCTTATCCCGACAGCCTAATGAAAAACTGTTTTTT
CASSLSRQPNEKLFF
>TRBD2|TRBJ2-7|TRBV5-1|15|once
TGCGCCAGCAGCTTGGATCGCGGGGGGGTCGACGAGCAGTACTTC
CASSLDRGGVDEQYF
>.|TRBJ2-1|TRBV7-3|13|.
TGTGCCAGCAGCTTATCGGCCCACAATGAGCAGTTCTTC
CASSLSAHNEQFF
>TRBD1|TRBJ1-2|TRBV2|13|.
TGTGCCAGCACCCTCAGGGGGGGCCATGGCTACACCTTC
CASTLRGGHGYTF
>TRBD1|TRBJ2-7|TRBV6-5|13|.
TGTGCCACCGCTAGACAGGGGGCCTACGAGCAGTACTTC
CATARQGAYEQYF
>.|TRBJ1-1|TRBV11-2|14|.
TGTGCCAGCAGCCGCAGCCACATGAACACTGAAGCTTTCTTT
CASSRSHMNTEAFF
>TRBD2|TRBJ2-5|TRBV6-5|15|.
TGTGCCAGCAGCCCTGGAACGGGAGGTGGGGAGACCCAGTACTTC
CASSPGTGGGETQYF